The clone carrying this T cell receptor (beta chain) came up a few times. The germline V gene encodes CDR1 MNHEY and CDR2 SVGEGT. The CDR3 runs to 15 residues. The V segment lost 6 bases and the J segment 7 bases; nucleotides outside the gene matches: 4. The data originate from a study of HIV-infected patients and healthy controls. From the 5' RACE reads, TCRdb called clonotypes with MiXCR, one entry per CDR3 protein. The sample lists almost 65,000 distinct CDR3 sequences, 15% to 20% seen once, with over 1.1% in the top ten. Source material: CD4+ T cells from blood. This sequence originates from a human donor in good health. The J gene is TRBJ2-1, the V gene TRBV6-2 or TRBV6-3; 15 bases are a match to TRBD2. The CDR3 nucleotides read TGTGCCAGCAGCAGGACTAGCGGGAGGGGTAATGAGCAGTTCTTC. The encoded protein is CASSRTSGRGNEQFF.